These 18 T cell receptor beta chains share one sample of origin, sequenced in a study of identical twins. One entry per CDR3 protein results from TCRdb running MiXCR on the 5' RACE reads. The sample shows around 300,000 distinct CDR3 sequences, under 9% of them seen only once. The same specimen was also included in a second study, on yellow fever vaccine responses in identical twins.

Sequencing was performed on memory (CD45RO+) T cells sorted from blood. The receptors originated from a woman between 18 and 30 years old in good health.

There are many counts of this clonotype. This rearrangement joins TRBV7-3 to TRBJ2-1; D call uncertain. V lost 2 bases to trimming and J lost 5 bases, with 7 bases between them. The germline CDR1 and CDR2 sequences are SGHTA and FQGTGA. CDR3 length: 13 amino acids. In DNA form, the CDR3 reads TGTGCCAGCAGCTTATCCACAGACAATGAGCAGTTCTTC. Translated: CASSLSTDNEQFF.

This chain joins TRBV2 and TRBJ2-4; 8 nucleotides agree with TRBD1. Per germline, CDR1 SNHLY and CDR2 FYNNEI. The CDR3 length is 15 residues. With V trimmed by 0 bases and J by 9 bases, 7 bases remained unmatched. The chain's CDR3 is CASSEADRGLGIQYF. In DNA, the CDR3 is TGTGCCAGCAGTGAAGCTGACAGGGGTTTGGGCATTCAGTACTTC.

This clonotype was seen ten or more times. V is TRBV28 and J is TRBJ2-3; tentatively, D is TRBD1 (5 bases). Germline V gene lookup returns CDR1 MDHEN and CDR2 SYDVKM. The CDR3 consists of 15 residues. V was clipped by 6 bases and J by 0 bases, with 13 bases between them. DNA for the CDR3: TGTGCCAGCAGGCCGCAGGGTACTAGCACAGATACGCAGTATTTT. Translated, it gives CASRPQGTSTDTQYF. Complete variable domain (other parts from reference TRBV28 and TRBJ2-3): DVKVTQSSRYLVKRTGEKVFLECVQDMDHENMFWYRQDPGLGLRLIYFSYDVKMKEKGDIPEGYSVSREKKERFSLILESASTNQTSMYLCASRPQGTSTDTQYFGPGTRLTVL.

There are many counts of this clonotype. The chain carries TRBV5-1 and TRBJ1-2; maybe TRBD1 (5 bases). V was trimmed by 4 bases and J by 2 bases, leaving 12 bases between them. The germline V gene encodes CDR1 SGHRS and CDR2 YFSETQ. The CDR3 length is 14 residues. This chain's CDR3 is CASSDGTVNYGYTF. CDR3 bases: TGCGCCAGCAGCGACGGGACGGTGAACTATGGCTACACCTTC.

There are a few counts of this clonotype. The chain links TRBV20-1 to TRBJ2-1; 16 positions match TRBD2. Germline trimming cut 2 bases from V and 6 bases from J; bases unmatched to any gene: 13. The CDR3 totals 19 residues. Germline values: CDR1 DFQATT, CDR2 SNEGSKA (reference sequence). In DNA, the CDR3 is TGCAGTGCTAGAAGGCCGGGACTAGCGGGAGGGCCAGGCTTCAATGAGCAGTTCTTC. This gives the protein CSARRPGLAGGPGFNEQFF.

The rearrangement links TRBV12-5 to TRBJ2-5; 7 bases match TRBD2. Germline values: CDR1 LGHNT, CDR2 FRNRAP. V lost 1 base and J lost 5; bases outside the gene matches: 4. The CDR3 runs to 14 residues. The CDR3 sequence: CASGLGAGDETQYF. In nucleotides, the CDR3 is TGTGCTAGTGGTTTGGGGGCGGGGGACGAGACCCAGTACTTC.

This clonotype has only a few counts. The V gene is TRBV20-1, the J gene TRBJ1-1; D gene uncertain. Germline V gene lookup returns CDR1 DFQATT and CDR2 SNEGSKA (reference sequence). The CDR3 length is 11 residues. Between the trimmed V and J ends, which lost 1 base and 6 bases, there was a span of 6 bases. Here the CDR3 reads CSARGRPEAFF. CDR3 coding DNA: TGCAGTGCTAGAGGGAGACCTGAAGCTTTCTTT.

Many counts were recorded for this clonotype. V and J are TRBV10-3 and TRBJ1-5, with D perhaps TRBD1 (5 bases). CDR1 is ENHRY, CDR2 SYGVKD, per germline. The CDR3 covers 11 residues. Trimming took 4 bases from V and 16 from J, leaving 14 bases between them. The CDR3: CAISGGEGIHF. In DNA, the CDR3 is TGTGCCATCAGTGGGGGAGAGGGGATTCATTTT.

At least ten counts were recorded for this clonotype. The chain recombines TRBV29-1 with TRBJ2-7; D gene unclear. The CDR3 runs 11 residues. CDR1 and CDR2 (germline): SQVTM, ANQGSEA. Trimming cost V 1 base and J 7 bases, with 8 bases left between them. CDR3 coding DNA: TGCAGCGTTGAAGTTACGAAAGAGCAGTACTTC. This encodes CSVEVTKEQYF.

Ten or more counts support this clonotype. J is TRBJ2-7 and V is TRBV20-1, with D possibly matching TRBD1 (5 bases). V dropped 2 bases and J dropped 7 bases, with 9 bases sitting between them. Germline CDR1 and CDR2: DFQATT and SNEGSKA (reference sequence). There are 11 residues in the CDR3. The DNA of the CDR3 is TGCAGTGCTAGATTTGGGGCAGAGCAGTACTTC. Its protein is CSARFGAEQYF.

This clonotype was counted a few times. In DNA form, the CDR3 reads TGCGCCAGCAGCTTGGCTCGGTACACCGAGCAGTACTTC. Translation: CASSLARYTEQYF. The rearrangement joins TRBV5-1 to TRBJ2-7; D unresolved. Germline V gives CDR1 SGHRS, CDR2 YFSETQ. Trimming took off 0 bases at V and 6 bases at J, with 10 bases between the two ends. There are 13 residues in the CDR3.

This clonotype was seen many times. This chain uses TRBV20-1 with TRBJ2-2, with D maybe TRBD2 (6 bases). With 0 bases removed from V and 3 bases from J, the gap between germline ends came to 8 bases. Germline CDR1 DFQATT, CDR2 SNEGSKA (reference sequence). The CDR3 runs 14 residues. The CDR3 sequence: CSARDGSDTGELFF. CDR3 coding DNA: TGCAGTGCTAGAGACGGGAGTGACACCGGGGAGCTGTTTTTT.

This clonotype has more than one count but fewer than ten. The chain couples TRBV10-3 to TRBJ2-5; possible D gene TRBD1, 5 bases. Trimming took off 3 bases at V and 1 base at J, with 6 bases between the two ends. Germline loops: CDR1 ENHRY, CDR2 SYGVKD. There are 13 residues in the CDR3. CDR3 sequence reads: CAISDRAQETQYF. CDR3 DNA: TGTGCCATCAGTGACAGGGCCCAAGAGACCCAGTACTTC.

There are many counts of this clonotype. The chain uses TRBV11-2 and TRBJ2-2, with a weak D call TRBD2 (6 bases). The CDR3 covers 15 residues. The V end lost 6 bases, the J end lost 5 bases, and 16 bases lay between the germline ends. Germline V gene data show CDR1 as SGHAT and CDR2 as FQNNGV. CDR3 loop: CASRIGTLKTGELFF. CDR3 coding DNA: TGTGCCAGCAGAATAGGGACTCTCAAAACCGGGGAGCTGTTTTTT.

CDR3 residues: CASRPSGGGYEQFF. In DNA, the CDR3 is TGTGCCAGCAGGCCCAGCGGGGGGGGGTATGAGCAGTTCTTC. This sequence joins TRBV12-3 or TRBV12-4 and TRBJ2-1, with 10 bases fitting TRBD2. The V gene end was trimmed by 6 bases and the J gene end by 8 bases; junction bases not matched to a gene: 7. The CDR3 is 14 amino acids.

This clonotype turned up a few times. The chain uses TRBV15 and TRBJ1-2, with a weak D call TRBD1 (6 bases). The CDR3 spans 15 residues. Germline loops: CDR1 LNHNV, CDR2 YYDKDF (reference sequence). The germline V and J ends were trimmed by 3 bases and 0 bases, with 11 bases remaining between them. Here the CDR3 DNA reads TGTGCCACCAGCAGGAGACAGGAAGCTAACTATGGCTACACCTTC. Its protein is CATSRRQEANYGYTF.

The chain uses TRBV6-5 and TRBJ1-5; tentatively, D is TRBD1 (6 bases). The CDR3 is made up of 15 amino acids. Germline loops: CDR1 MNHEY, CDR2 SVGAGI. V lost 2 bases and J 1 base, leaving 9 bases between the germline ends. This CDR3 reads CASSYNRESNQPQHF. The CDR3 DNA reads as TGTGCCAGCAGTTACAACAGGGAAAGCAATCAGCCCCAGCATTTT.

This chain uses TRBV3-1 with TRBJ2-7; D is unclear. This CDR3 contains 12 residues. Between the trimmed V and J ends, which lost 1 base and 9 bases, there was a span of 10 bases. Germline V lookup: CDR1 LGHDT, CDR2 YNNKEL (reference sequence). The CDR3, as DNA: TGTGCCAGCAGCCAAGGATCAAGGAGGCAGTACTTC. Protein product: CASSQGSRRQYF.